Listed below are T cell receptor beta chains from one sample, sequenced in a study of blood T cells in healthy people across ages. TCRdb re-called the 5' RACE reads through MiXCR, storing one row per CDR3 protein. The sample has roughly 1.7 million distinct CDR3 sequences; roughly 32% are singletons. The sequenced sample was blood. These receptors were obtained from a woman in her thirties in good health. CDR3s include the opening cysteine and the closing phenylalanine or tryptophan.

V gene | CDR3 length | CDR3 protein
TRBV29-1 | 13 | CSVEGRRNNEAFF
TRBV15 | 16 | CATSSERADYNSPLHF
TRBV5-4 | 13 | CASRAGIQETQYF
TRBV15 | 15 | CATSGLAGRVDERFF
TRBV28 | 13 | CASLTSGRAEQYF
TRBV20-1 | 15 | CSAEAPGHNLYEQYF
TRBV6-5 | 14 | CASSRQGLNYGYTF
TRBV2 | 12 | CASSELYNERFF
TRBV11-3 | 13 | CASSLRAVDTQYF
TRBV9 | 17 | CASSERPGPNDKNIQYF
TRBV7-9 | 14 | CASSSTGTEGTQFF
TRBV2 | 12 | CACSSSGGKEFF
TRBV12-3/TRBV12-4 | 16 | CASSPGRGARYNEQFF
TRBV11-2 | 15 | CASSLDSMTGETQYF
TRBV7-8 | 19 | CASSFESGTAKKNSYEQYF
TRBV4-1 | 17 | CASSRTSGGAVADTQYF
TRBV20-1 | 16 | CSASGVSGTPPNEQFF
TRBV20-1 | 14 | CSGRVGAEAETQYF
TRBV7-9 | 16 | CASSSRLAGVRETQYF
TRBV18 | 15 | CASSLGLAESETQYF
TRBV29-1 | 18 | CSVETGALAGGPWDTQYF
TRBV7-2 | 16 | CASSMTSGGLYNEQFF
TRBV5-6 | 15 | CASSTRDRLMSSYTF
TRBV9 | 15 | CASSVTSGRADTQYF
TRBV10-2 | 14 | CASSESTGHSPLHF
TRBV5-1 | 15 | CASSLPAGGGGEQYF
TRBV20-1 | 17 | CSARDRDRAIPNTEAFF
TRBV4-1 | 17 | CASSQEGKGATRYGYTF
TRBV7-9 | 12 | CVSSFGGDTQYF
TRBV4-1 | 15 | CASSARDRGSLKLFF
TRBV5-1 | 15 | CASRRTSGSVHEQFF
TRBV4-1 | 15 | CASSQVLASYNEQFF
TRBV20-1 | 14 | CSAWGPGGNQPQHF
TRBV2 | 14 | CASRRGESSYEQYF
TRBV29-1 | 16 | CSVDGAGTEDWETQYF
TRBV20-1 | 14 | CSARDSTETYGYTF
TRBV12-3/TRBV12-4 | 17 | CASSSGPLWGWNTEAFF
TRBV6-1 | 16 | CASSEIPAGSTDTQYF
TRBV5-1 | 20 | CASSSPRGTSASNSYNEQFF
TRBV11-2 | 14 | CASSLELAWYEQYF
TRBV7-9 | 15 | CASSPGTGLLETQYF
TRBV29-1 | 12 | CGSRDSKETQYF
TRBV7-3 | 22 | CASSLTVNTEAFFGQGTGELFF
TRBV27 | 16 | CASSLFWRGGRETQYF
TRBV20-1 | 16 | CSAAPYGRESSYEQYF
TRBV24-1 | 14 | CAAEDRVDKNIQYF
TRBV27 | 16 | CASSLRPGNSNQPQHF
TRBV12-3/TRBV12-4 | 13 | CASSFSQGAEAFF
TRBV29-1 | 15 | CSVVFILRDPYEQYF
TRBV10-2 | 15 | CASSESGGLPYEQYF
TRBV4-1 | 16 | CASRSGGGANTGELFF
TRBV18 | 15 | CASSPPTGDNSPLHF